This entry describes one TCR beta chain. Sequenced by immunoSEQ multiplex PCR; TCRdb stores in-frame clones only, minus some. In the table there are about 97,000 clones, about 82% of which are singletons. Between the trimmed V and J ends, which lost 2 bases and 5 bases, there was a span of 10 bases. The length of the CDR3 is 13 residues. Germline assignment: CDR1 SGHDT and CDR2 YYEEEE. This entry is derived from a study of T cell responses to AZD1222 COVID-19 vaccine. The chain uses TRBV5-6 and TRBJ2-5; unclear D gene. The TCR sequence derives from an adult in good health. The sequencing here drew on peripheral blood, taken on day 0 of AZD1222 vaccination. In DNA, the CDR3 is TGTGCCAGCAGCTTAACCTTCTCGGAGACCCAGTACTTC. Translation: CASSLTFSETQYF.